These 7 T cell receptor beta chains originate from one sample sequenced in a study of blood T cell repertoires in COVID-19. Data came from immunoSEQ multiplex PCR; TCRdb stores just in-frame clones and leaves some out. The sample carries 310,000 or so clones, around 85% recorded once. The source material was peripheral blood. These TCRs come from a woman aged 30 to 39 who had recovered from COVID-19.

This clone was seen only once. The rearrangement joins TRBV3-1 (or the pseudogene TRBV3-2) to TRBJ1-1; D not resolved. The CDR3 is 13 amino acids. The ends were cut back, 4 bases at V and 5 bases at J, with 11 bases in the middle. Per germline, CDR1 LGHDT and CDR2 YNNKEL (reference sequence). The CDR3 here is CASSRVRRTEAFF. In DNA form, the CDR3 reads TGTGCCAGCAGCCGGGTGAGGAGGACTGAAGCTTTCTTT.

This chain connects TRBV7-3 to TRBJ2-3, with 9 bases lining up with TRBD1. From germline, CDR1 is SGHTA and CDR2 FQGTGA. The CDR3 sequence is 17 residues long. Trimming took 5 bases from V and 1 from J; bases not matched to a gene: 10. CDR3 in DNA: TGTGCCAGCAGCCCTGATGGGACAGGGTACGGCACAGATACGCAGTATTTT. Translated: CASSPDGTGYGTDTQYF. The entire variable domain, with the rest obtained from reference TRBV7-3 and TRBJ2-3, is as follows: GAGVSQTPSNKVTEKGKYVELRCDPISGHTALYWYRQSLGQGPEFLIYFQGTGAADDSGLPNDRFFAVRPEGSVSTLKIQRTERGDSAVYLCASSPDGTGYGTDTQYFGPGTRLTVL.

The CDR3 DNA reads TGTGCCAGCAGCTTAGCCGGTGCCGGACAGAGCCTGAACACTGAAGCTTTCTTT. Translation: CASSLAGAGQSLNTEAFF. The chain recombines TRBV7-9 with TRBJ1-1; TRBD1 might be the D (6 bases). The CDR3 totals 18 residues. V lost 0 bases and J 0 bases, leaving 17 bases between the germline ends. Germline lookup yields CDR1 SEHNR and CDR2 FQNEAQ (reference sequence). Full variable domain (rest looked up from reference TRBV7-9 and TRBJ1-1): DTGVSQNPRHKITKRGQNVTFRCDPISEHNRLYWYRQTLGQGPEFLTYFQNEAQLEKSRLLSDRFSAERPKGSFSTLEIQRTEQGDSAMYLCASSLAGAGQSLNTEAFFGQGTRLTVV.

The table lists this clone with a count of one. The chain employs TRBV28 and TRBJ2-7, with 11 bases identical to TRBD2. Losses at the gene ends were 3 bases for V and 4 bases for J; bases not matched to a gene: 14. This CDR3 contains 18 residues. The germline V gene has CDR1 MDHEN and CDR2 SYDVKM. The CDR3 here is CASSFNPKLAGAAYEQYF. The CDR3 nucleotides are TGTGCCAGCAGTTTCAACCCGAAACTAGCGGGAGCTGCTTACGAGCAGTACTTC.

The chain joins TRBV7-3 to TRBJ2-3, with TRBD2 matching over 10 bases. Trimming took 5 bases from V and 1 from J; bases not matched to a gene: 6. This CDR3 has 16 residues. CDR1 is SGHTA, CDR2 FQGTGA, per germline. The CDR3 DNA reads as TGTGCCAGCAGCAAACGCGGGACTAGCGGCACAGATACGCAGTATTTT. It codes for CASSKRGTSGTDTQYF. The full variable domain, rest sourced from reference TRBV7-3 and TRBJ2-3, is GAGVSQTPSNKVTEKGKYVELRCDPISGHTALYWYRQSLGQGPEFLIYFQGTGAADDSGLPNDRFFAVRPEGSVSTLKIQRTERGDSAVYLCASSKRGTSGTDTQYFGPGTRLTVL.

The chain has TRBV12-3 or TRBV12-4 and TRBJ1-2; perhaps TRBD1 as D (5 bases). CDR3 length equals 12 residues. Trimming shortened V by 5 bases and J by 8 bases, and 12 bases separated the two germline ends. For the CDR3, the DNA is TGTGCCAGCAGTCCTCAGGGATGGGGCTACACCTTC. It is translated as CASSPQGWGYTF.

The J gene is TRBJ2-3, the V gene TRBV30, with 7 bases lining up with TRBD1. The germline CDR1 and CDR2 sequences are GTSNPN and SVGIG (reference sequence). CDR3 length equals 15 residues. Trimming took 0 bases from V and 8 from J; bases not matched to a gene: 11. DNA of the CDR3: TGTGCCTGGAGTGTCGCCGGGACAGTCCTCTCTACGCAGTATTTT. This sequence encodes CAWSVAGTVLSTQYF.